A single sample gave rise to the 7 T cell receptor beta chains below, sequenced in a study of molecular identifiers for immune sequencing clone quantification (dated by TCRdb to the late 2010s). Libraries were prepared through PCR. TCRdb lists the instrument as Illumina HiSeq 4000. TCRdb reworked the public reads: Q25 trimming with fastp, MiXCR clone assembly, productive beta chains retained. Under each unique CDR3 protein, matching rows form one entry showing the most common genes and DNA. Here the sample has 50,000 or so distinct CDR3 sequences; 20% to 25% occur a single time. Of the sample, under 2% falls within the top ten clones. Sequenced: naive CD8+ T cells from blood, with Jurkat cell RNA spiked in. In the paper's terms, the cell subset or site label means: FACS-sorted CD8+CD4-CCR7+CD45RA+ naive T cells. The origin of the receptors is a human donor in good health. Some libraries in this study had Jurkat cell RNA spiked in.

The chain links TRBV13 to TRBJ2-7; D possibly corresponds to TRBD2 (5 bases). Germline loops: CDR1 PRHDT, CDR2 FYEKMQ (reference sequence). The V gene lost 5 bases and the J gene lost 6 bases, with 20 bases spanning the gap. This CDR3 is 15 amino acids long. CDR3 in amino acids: CASSAGRTGLGEQYF. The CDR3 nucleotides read TGTGCCAGCAGCGCCGGACGGACGGGATTGGGCGAGCAGTACTTC. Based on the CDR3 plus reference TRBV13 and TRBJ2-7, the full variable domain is AAGVIQSPRHLIKEKRETATLKCYPIPRHDTVYWYQQGPGQDPQFLISFYEKMQSDKGSIPDRFSAQQFSDYHSELNMSSLELGDSALYFCASSAGRTGLGEQYFGPGTRLTVT.

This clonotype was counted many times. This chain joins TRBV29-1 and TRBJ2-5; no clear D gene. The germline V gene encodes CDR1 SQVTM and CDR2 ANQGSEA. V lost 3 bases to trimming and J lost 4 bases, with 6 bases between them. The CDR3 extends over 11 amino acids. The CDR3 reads CSVEVRETQYF. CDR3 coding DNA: TGCAGCGTTGAGGTGCGAGAGACCCAGTACTTC.

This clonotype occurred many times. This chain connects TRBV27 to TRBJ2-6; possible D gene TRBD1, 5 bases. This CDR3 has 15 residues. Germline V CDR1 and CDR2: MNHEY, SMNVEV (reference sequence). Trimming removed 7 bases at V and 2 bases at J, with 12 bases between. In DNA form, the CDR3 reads TGTGCCAGCACCCAGGGAAACCCTGGGGCCAACGTCCTGACTTTC. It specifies CASTQGNPGANVLTF.

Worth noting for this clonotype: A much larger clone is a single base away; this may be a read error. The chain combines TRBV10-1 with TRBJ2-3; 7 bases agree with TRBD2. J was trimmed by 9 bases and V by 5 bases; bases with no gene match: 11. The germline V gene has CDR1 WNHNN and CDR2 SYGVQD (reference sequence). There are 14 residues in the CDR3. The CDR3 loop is CASSRLAHPRTQYF. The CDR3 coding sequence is TGCGCCAGCAGTCGACTAGCACACCCCCGGACGCAGTATTTT.

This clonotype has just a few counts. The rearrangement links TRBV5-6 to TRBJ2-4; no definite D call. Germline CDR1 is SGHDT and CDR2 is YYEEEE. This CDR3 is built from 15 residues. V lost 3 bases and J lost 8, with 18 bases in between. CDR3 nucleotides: TGTGCCAGCAGCTCAGCGCACAGTAGCCAGGACATTCAGTACTTC. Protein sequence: CASSSAHSSQDIQYF.

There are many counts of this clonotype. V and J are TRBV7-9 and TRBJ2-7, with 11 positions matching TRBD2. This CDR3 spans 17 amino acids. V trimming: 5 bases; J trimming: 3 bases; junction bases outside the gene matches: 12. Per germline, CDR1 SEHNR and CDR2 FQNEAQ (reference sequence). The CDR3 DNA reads TGTGCCAGCAGCCCCAGATCAATTGGGACTAGCGGCTACGAGCAGTACTTC. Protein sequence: CASSPRSIGTSGYEQYF.

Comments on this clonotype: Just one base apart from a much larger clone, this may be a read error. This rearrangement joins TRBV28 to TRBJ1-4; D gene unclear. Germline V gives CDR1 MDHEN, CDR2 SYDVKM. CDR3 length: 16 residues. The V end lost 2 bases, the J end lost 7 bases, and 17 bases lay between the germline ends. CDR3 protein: CASSLREESSVEKLFF. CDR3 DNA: TGTGCCAGCAGTTTACGGGAGGAATCATCTGTTGAAAAACTGTTTTTT.